The 24 T cell receptor beta chains presented below share a single source sample, sequenced in a study of control samples from healthy donors and cancer patients. Libraries were prepared by immunoSEQ multiplex PCR; TCRdb keeps only in-frame clonotypes and omits some of them. This repertoire shows 100,000 to 150,000 clones, more than 90% found once; its top ten account for approximately 6%. The sample taken for sequencing was blood. These TCRs come from a man younger than 35 in good health.

The V and J genes are TRBV28 and TRBJ1-5; the D gene is possibly TRBD1 (6 bases). The CDR3 has 12 residues. Germline CDR1 reads MDHEN; CDR2 reads SYDVKM. V lost 5 bases and J lost 7, with 9 bases in between. The CDR3 nucleotides read TGTGCCAGCAGTCGGGACAAGCAGCCCCAGCATTTT. Its protein is CASSRDKQPQHF.

The V gene is TRBV2, the J gene TRBJ1-4; 12 nucleotides agree with TRBD1. The CDR3 is 17 residues long. Trimming cost V 8 bases and J 2 bases; bases outside gene matches: 9. The germline V gene encodes CDR1 SNHLY and CDR2 FYNNEI. CDR3 nucleotide sequence: TGTGCCAGCCGCACGGGGACAGGGGGCGCGACTAATGAAAAACTGTTTTTT. It specifies CASRTGTGGATNEKLFF.

CDR3 nucleotides: TGTGCCAGTAGTAGAGGCCGAGCGGCGAGCAATCAGCCCCAGCATTTT. Translation: CASSRGRAASNQPQHF. The gene calls are TRBV19 and TRBJ1-5; D gene unclear. Germline CDR1 LNHDA, CDR2 SQIVND (reference sequence). V was clipped by 4 bases and J by 1 base, with 14 bases between them. CDR3 length: 16 amino acids. Based on the CDR3 plus reference TRBV19 and TRBJ1-5, the full variable domain is DGGITQSPKYLFRKEGQNVTLSCEQNLNHDAMYWYRQDPGQGLRLIYYSQIVNDFQKGDIAEGYSVSREKKESFPLTVTSAQKNPTAFYLCASSRGRAASNQPQHFGDGTRLSIL.

The chain joins TRBV5-1 to TRBJ2-3; TRBD1 agrees at 10 bases. The CDR3 loop spans 15 amino acids. V was pared by 0 bases and J by 5 bases, with 3 bases of the junction left unmatched. Germline V gene sequence: CDR1 SGHRS, CDR2 YFSETQ. The CDR3 DNA follows: TGCGCCAGCAGCTTGGAGGGACAGGGGCAAGATACGCAGTATTTT. Protein product: CASSLEGQGQDTQYF.

The V gene is TRBV5-4, the J gene TRBJ1-4; tentative D call: TRBD1 (5 bases). This CDR3 has 14 amino acids. CDR1 is SGHNT, CDR2 YYREEE, per germline (reference sequence). The germline V and J ends were trimmed by 5 bases and 6 bases, with 14 bases remaining between them. The CDR3 protein is CASRPNLRDEKLFF. The CDR3 DNA follows: TGTGCCAGCAGACCGAACCTCAGGGATGAAAAACTGTTTTTT. Filled out from reference TRBV5-4 and TRBJ1-4, the complete variable domain reads ETGVTQSPTHLIKTRGQQVTLRCSSQSGHNTVSWYQQALGQGPQFIFQYYREEENGRGNFPPRFSGLQFPNYSSELNVNALELDDSALYLCASRPNLRDEKLFFGSGTQLSVL.

This chain links TRBV29-1 with TRBJ2-3, with TRBD2 matching over 7 bases. Germline CDR1 is SQVTM and CDR2 is ANQGSEA. This CDR3 contains 14 residues. The V gene end was trimmed by 5 bases and the J gene end by 0 bases; junction bases not matched to a gene: 5. CDR3 coding DNA: TGCAGCGTTATGCGGGGGAGCAGCACAGATACGCAGTATTTT. Its translation is CSVMRGSSTDTQYF.

The chain employs TRBV2 and TRBJ2-4; D remains unclear. This CDR3 has 13 amino acids. Trimming stripped 6 bases from V and 0 bases from J, with 6 bases between. Germline CDR1 is SNHLY and CDR2 is FYNNEI. The CDR3 nucleotides are TGTGCCAGCAGGCAGCTAGCCAAAAACATTCAGTACTTC. It encodes CASRQLAKNIQYF.

The chain employs TRBV4-1 and TRBJ2-1; D ambiguous. Germline V gene data show CDR1 as MGHRA and CDR2 as YSYEKL. The CDR3 totals 14 residues. V was pared by 1 base and J by 8 bases, with 12 bases between. CDR3 loop: CASSQAHVKYEQFF. Here the CDR3 DNA reads TGCGCCAGCAGCCAAGCCCACGTTAAGTATGAGCAGTTCTTC.

The genes are TRBV5-4 and TRBJ2-3; 10 bases line up with TRBD1. Trimming cost V 3 bases and J 5 bases; bases outside gene matches: 3. CDR1 is SGHNT and CDR2 is YYREEE in the germline V gene (reference sequence). This CDR3 contains 14 residues. The CDR3 loop reads CASSSGQGVDTQYF. In DNA form, the CDR3 reads TGTGCCAGCAGCTCCGGACAGGGGGTAGATACGCAGTATTTT.

The J gene is TRBJ1-4, the V gene TRBV2; D unresolved. The CDR3 sequence is 11 residues long. Germline CDR1 and CDR2: SNHLY and FYNNEI. Trimming pared 6 bases from V and 4 bases from J, leaving 3 bases between. The CDR3 reads CASRINEKLFF. The DNA of the CDR3 is TGTGCCAGCAGGATTAATGAAAAACTGTTTTTT.

The table lists this clone with a count of one. The V gene is TRBV18, the J gene TRBJ1-5, with a weak D call TRBD1 (5 bases). The CDR3 extends over 16 amino acids. The V gene lost 3 bases and the J gene lost 4 bases, with 16 bases spanning the gap. Per germline, CDR1 KGHSH and CDR2 LQKENI. The CDR3 sequence: CASSPGAGTGNQPQHF. The CDR3 DNA reads as TGTGCCAGCTCACCGGGCGCAGGGACGGGGAATCAGCCCCAGCATTTT. Based on the CDR3 plus reference TRBV18 and TRBJ1-5, the full variable domain is NAGVMQNPRHLVRRRGQEARLRCSPMKGHSHVYWYRQLPEEGLKFMVYLQKENIIDESGMPKERFSAEFPKEGPSILRIQQVVRGDSAAYFCASSPGAGTGNQPQHFGDGTRLSIL.

The rearrangement joins TRBV9 to TRBJ2-7; 8 nucleotides match TRBD2. This CDR3 is built from 14 residues. The V gene end was trimmed by 0 bases and the J gene end by 1 base; junction bases not matched to a gene: 0. CDR1 is SGDLS and CDR2 is YYNGEE in the germline V gene. CDR3 DNA: TGTGCCAGCAGCGTAGTAGCGGGGTCCTACGAGCAGTACTTC. Amino acids: CASSVVAGSYEQYF.

This chain links TRBV2 with TRBJ2-1; 7 bases map to TRBD2. This CDR3 is built from 14 residues. CDR1 and CDR2 from the germline V gene are SNHLY and FYNNEI. Losses at the gene ends were 7 bases for V and 2 bases for J; bases not matched to a gene: 5. As DNA, the CDR3 is TGTGCCAGCACCCCAGCGGGGACCTACAATGAGCAGTTCTTC. This codes for CASTPAGTYNEQFF.

The rearrangement uses TRBV7-3 and TRBJ2-2; perhaps D is TRBD1 or TRBD2 (6 bases each). The CDR3 length is 17 residues. Germline-derived CDR1 and CDR2 are SGHTA and FQGTGA. V lost 2 bases to trimming and J lost 2 bases, with 15 bases between them. CDR3 loop: CASSLEGGSGNTGELFF. In DNA, the CDR3 is TGTGCCAGCAGCTTAGAAGGGGGTAGCGGCAACACCGGGGAGCTGTTTTTT.

The chain combines TRBV18 with TRBJ1-3; TRBD1 agrees at 9 bases. V was pared by 5 bases and J by 2 bases, with 7 bases of the junction left unmatched. Per germline, CDR1 KGHSH and CDR2 LQKENI. The CDR3 is 16 residues long. Here the CDR3 DNA reads TGTGCCAGCTCAGTAACCGGGACAGGGCCTGGAAACACCATATATTTT. Its translation is CASSVTGTGPGNTIYF.

V and J are TRBV5-1 and TRBJ2-7; D call uncertain. This CDR3 is built from 14 residues. V was clipped by 3 bases and J by 0 bases, with 10 bases between them. CDR1 and CDR2 from the germline V gene are SGHRS and YFSETQ. CDR3 nucleotides: TGCGCCAGCAGCTACGTAACCAGCTCCTACGAGCAGTACTTC. This gives the protein CASSYVTSSYEQYF.

This sequence joins TRBV6-5 and TRBJ1-1; 9 bases are a match to TRBD1. CDR1 and CDR2 from the germline V gene are MNHEY and SVGAGI. With 6 bases clipped from V and 4 bases from J, the junction kept 3 bases outside the gene matches. The CDR3 extends over 13 amino acids. This CDR3 reads CASRETGGTEAFF. In nucleotides, the CDR3 is TGTGCCAGCAGGGAGACAGGGGGCACTGAAGCTTTCTTT.

The rearrangement uses TRBV2 and TRBJ1-5; TRBD1 is a possible D gene (6 bases). This CDR3 is 13 amino acids long. Trimming took off 10 bases at V and 6 bases at J, with 16 bases between the two ends. Germline V gives CDR1 SNHLY, CDR2 FYNNEI. Here the CDR3 reads CATQGSFRQPQHF. DNA for the CDR3: TGTGCCACCCAGGGGAGTTTTCGTCAGCCCCAGCATTTT.

The genes are TRBV10-3 and TRBJ1-1; 7 bases are shared with TRBD1. V lost 10 bases, J lost 11 bases, and 10 bases stayed unmatched. CDR1 is ENHRY, CDR2 SYGVKD, per germline. The CDR3 loop spans 11 amino acids. CDR3: CATGTADVAFF. In DNA, the CDR3 is TGTGCCACCGGGACAGCCGATGTGGCTTTCTTT.

This clone was observed a handful of times. The chain is built from TRBV5-6 and TRBJ2-5, with a weak D call TRBD1 (6 bases). CDR1 and CDR2 from the germline V gene are SGHDT and YYEEEE. CDR3 size: 13 residues. The V and J ends lost 2 bases and 6 bases respectively, with 11 bases between them. CDR3: CASSLQGGKTQYF. CDR3 bases: TGTGCCAGCAGCTTACAGGGCGGAAAGACCCAGTACTTC.

The chain combines TRBV6-5 with TRBJ2-5; D possibly corresponds to TRBD1 (5 bases). The CDR3 covers 13 residues. Looked up from germline, CDR1 is MNHEY and CDR2 is SVGAGI. V was trimmed by 6 bases and J by 0 bases, leaving 8 bases between them. CDR3 region: CASSLTDQETQYF. The CDR3 DNA reads as TGTGCCAGCAGCCTGACAGACCAAGAGACCCAGTACTTC.

The chain combines TRBV2 with TRBJ1-1; TRBD1 is a possible D gene (5 bases). Per germline, CDR1 SNHLY and CDR2 FYNNEI. The CDR3 has 13 amino acids. The V end was cut by 4 bases, the J end by 1 base, with 7 bases between. Here the CDR3 reads CASSGRGNTEAFF. The CDR3 nucleotides are TGTGCCAGCAGTGGTAGGGGGAACACTGAAGCTTTCTTT.

The chain uses TRBV5-1 and TRBJ2-6, with 8 bases matching TRBD1. The CDR3 is 15 residues long. J lost 4 bases, V lost 3 bases, and 3 bases had no gene match. Germline V CDR1 and CDR2: SGHRS, YFSETQ. The CDR3 protein is CASSYRGYGANVLTF. DNA of the CDR3: TGCGCCAGCAGCTACAGGGGGTACGGGGCCAACGTCCTGACTTTC.

The chain joins TRBV4-2 to TRBJ1-4; D not resolved. CDR1 is LGHNA and CDR2 is YNFKEQ in the germline V gene. The CDR3 extends over 14 amino acids. Deletions cut 1 base from V and 8 bases from J, with 11 bases between. The DNA of the CDR3 is TGTGCCAGCAGCCAAGGGGGTAACCACGAAAAACTGTTTTTT. This sequence encodes CASSQGGNHEKLFF.